This TCR beta chain was sequenced for a study of T cells in localized non-small cell lung cancer. Study observations and caveats: Within adjacent lung there appeared a median around 55 of the top 100 tumor clones.

CDR1 and CDR2 (germline): SGDLS, YYNGEE. The CDR3 extends over 14 amino acids. Losses at the gene ends were 3 bases for V and 7 bases for J; bases not matched to a gene: 5. For this clone: Its antigen is undetermined.

Generated by immunoSEQ multiplex PCR, the TCRdb table keeps only in-frame clones and is missing some. The sample carries around 26,000 clones, roughly 89% recorded once. The TCR sequence derives from a woman aged 18 to 55 with stage I lung adenocarcinoma. This specimen consisted of peripheral blood, obtained before any cancer treatment. The chain uses TRBV9 and TRBJ2-4, with TRBD2 identical over 9 bases. CDR3 in amino acids: CASSDSAGGNIQYF. DNA for the CDR3: TGTGCCAGCAGCGATTCCGCGGGAGGGAACATTCAGTACTTC.